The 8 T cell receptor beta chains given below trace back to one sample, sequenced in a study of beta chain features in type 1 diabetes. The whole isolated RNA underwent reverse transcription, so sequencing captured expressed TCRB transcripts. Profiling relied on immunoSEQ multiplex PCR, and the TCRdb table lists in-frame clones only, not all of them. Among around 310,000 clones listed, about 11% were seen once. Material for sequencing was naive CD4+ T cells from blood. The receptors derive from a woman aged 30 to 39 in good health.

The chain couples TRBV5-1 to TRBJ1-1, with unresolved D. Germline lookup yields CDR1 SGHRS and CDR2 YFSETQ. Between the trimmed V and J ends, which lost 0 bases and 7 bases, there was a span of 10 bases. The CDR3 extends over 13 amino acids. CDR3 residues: CASSLDGGIEAFF. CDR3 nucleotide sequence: TGCGCCAGCAGCTTGGATGGAGGAATTGAAGCTTTCTTT.

The CDR3 here is CASSLVASSGPQHF. The CDR3 region has the DNA TGTGCCAGCAGCTTAGTGGCCAGTTCAGGGCCCCAGCATTTT. This chain uses TRBV7-2 with TRBJ1-5; D unresolved. Looked up from germline, CDR1 is SGHTA and CDR2 is FQGNSA. The CDR3 has 14 amino acids. Trimming cost V 1 base and J 9 bases, with 13 bases left between them.

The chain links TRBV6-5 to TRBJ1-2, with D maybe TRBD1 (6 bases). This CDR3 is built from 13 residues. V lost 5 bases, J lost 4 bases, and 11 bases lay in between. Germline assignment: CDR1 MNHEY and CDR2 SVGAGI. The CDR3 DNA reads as TGTGCCAGCAGTCCAGACAGGTTCTATGGCTACACCTTC. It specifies CASSPDRFYGYTF.

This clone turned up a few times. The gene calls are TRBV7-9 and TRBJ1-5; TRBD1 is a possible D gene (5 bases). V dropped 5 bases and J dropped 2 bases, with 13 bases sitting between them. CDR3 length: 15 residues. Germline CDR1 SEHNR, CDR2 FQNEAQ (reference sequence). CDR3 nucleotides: TGTGCCAGCAGCCCCCCCGGGGGGGGCAATCAGCCCCAGCATTTT. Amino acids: CASSPPGGGNQPQHF.

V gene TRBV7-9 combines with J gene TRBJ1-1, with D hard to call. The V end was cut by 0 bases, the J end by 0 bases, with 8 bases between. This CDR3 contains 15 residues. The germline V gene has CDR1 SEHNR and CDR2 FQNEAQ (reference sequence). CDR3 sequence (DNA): TGTGCCAGCAGCTTAGCGTTTACAATGAACACTGAAGCTTTCTTT. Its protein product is CASSLAFTMNTEAFF.

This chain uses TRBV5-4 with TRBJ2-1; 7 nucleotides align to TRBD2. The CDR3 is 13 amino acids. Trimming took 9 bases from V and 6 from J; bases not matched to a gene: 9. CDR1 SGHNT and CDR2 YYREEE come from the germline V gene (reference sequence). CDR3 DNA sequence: TGTGCCACGGGGAGGGGCGCGGGCAATGAGCAGTTCTTC. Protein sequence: CATGRGAGNEQFF.

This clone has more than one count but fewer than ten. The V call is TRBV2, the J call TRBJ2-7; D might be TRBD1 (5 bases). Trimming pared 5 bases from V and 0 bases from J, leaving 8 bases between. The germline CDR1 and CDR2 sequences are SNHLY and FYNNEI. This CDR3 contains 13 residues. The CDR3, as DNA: TGTGCCAGCAGTACAGGTTTCTCCTACGAGCAGTACTTC. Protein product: CASSTGFSYEQYF.

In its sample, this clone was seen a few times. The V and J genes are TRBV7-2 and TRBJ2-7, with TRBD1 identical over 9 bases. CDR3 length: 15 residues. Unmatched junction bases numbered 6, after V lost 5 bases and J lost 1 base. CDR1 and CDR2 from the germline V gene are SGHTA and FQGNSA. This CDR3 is CASSTPGTGSYEQYF. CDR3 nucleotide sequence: TGTGCCAGCAGCACCCCCGGGACAGGGTCCTACGAGCAGTACTTC.